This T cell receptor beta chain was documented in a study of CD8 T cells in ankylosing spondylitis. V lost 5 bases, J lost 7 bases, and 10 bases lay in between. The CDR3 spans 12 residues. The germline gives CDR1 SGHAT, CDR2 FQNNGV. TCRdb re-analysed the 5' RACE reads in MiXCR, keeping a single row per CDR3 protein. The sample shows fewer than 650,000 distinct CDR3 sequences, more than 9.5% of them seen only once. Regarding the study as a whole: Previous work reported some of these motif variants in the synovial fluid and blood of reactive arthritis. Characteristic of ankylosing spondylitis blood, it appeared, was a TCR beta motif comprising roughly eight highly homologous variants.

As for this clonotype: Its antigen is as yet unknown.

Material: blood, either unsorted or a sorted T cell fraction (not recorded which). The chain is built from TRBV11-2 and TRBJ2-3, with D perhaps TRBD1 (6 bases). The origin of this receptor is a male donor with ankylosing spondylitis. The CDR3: CASSPQGHTQYF. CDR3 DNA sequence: TGTGCCAGCAGCCCACAGGGCCATACGCAGTATTTT.